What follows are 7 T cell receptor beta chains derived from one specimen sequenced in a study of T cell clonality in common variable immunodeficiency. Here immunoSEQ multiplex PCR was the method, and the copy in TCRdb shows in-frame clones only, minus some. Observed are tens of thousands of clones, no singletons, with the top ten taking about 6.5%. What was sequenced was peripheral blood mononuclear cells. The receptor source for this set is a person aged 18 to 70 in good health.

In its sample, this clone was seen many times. Incomplete CDR3 DNA: TGTGCCAGCAGCGGTGGACAGGGGGCTTATGGC. It encodes CASSGGQGAYG. The entire CDR3 sequence reads CASSGGQGAYGYTF. V gene TRBV7-9 combines with J gene TRBJ1-2; 11 bases are a match to TRBD1. From the germline J gene comes the end of the CDR3, since the read stops 3 residues before it. Germline lookup yields CDR1 SEHNR and CDR2 FQNEAQ (reference sequence). The CDR3 consists of 14 residues. J was trimmed by 5 bases and V by 5 bases; bases with no gene match: 4.

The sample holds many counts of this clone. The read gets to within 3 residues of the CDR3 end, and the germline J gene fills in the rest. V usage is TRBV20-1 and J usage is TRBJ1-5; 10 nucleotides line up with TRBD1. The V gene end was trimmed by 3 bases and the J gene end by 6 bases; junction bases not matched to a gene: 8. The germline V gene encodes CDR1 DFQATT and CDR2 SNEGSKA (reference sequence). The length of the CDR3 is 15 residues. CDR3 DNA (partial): TGCAGTGCTAGGGAGGGACAGGGGAAGGGTCAGCCC. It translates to CSAREGQGKGQP. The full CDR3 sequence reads CSAREGQGKGQPQHF.

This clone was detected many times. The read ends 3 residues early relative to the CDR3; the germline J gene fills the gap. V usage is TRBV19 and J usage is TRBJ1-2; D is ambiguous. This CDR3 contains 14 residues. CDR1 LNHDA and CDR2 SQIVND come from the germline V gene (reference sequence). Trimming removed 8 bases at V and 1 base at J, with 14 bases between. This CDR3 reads CASQPAGVNYGYTF. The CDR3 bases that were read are TGTGCCAGTCAACCAGCGGGAGTTAACTATGGC. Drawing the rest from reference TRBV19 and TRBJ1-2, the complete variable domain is DGGITQSPKYLFRKEGQNVTLSCEQNLNHDAMYWYRQDPGQGLRLIYYSQIVNDFQKGDIAEGYSVSREKKESFPLTVTSAQKNPTAFYLCASQPAGVNYGYTFGSGTRLTVV.

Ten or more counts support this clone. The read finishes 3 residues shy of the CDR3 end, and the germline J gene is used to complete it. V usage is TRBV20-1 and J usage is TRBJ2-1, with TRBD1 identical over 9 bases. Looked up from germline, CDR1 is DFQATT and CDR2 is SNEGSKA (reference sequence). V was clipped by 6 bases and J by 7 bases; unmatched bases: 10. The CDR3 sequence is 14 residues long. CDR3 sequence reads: CSAPGDRAGNEQFF. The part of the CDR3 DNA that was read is TGCAGTGCCCCTGGGGACAGGGCGGGGAATGAG.

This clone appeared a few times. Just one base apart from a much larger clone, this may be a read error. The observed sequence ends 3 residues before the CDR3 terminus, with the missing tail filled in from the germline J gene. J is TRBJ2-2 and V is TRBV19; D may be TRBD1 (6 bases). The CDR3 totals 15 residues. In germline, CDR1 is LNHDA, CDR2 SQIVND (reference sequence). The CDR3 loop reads CASSRDNSGANVLFF. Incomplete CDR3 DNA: TGTGCCAGTAGTAGGGACAACTCTGGGGCCAACGTG. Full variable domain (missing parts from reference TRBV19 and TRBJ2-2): DGGITQSPKYLFRKEGQNVTLSCEQNLNHDAMYWYRQDPGQGLRLIYYSQIVNDFQKGDIAEGYSVSREKKESFPLTVTSAQKNPTAFYLCASSRDNSGANVLFFGEGSRLTVL.

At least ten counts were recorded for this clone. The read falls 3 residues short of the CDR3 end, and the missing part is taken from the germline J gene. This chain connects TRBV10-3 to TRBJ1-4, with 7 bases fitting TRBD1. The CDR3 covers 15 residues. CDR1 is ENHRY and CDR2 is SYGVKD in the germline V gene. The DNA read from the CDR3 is TGTGCCATCAGTGGTACCGGGACAGCAAATTCACCA. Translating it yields CAISGTGTANSP. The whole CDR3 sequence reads CAISGTGTANSPLFF.

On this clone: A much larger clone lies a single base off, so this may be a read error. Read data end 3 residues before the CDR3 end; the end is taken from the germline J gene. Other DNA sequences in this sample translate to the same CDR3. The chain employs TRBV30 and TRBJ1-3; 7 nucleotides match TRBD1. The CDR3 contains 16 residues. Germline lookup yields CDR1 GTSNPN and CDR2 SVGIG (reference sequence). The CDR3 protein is CAWMGPGRGAGNTIYF. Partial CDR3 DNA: TGTGCCTGGATGGGCCCGGGCAGGGGGGCTGGAAACACT.